Below, 26 T cell receptor beta chains from the same sample are listed, as sequenced in a study of shared clonotypes between healthy human individuals. The table came from immunoSEQ multiplex PCR; TCRdb's copy has only in-frame clones and leaves some out. This table has fewer than 850,000 clones, roughly 70% appearing once. The sequenced material came from memory CD4+ T cells sorted from blood. Subset described: CD45RA-negative fraction. Source of these receptors: a woman aged 30 to 39 in good health.

The chain employs TRBV29-1 and TRBJ2-3; no firm D call. This CDR3 comprises 15 residues. The V gene's germline CDR1 is SQVTM and CDR2 ANQGSEA. The V end was cut by 5 bases, the J end by 4 bases, with 19 bases between. CDR3 sequence: CSVLPRAGASDTQYF. The CDR3 DNA follows: TGCAGCGTTTTACCTCGGGCAGGCGCTTCAGATACGCAGTATTTT.

The chain uses TRBV5-1 and TRBJ2-3; TRBD2 matches at 9 bases. The germline V gene has CDR1 SGHRS and CDR2 YFSETQ. V shed 3 bases, J shed 2 bases, and the junction held 13 bases outside the gene matches. The length of the CDR3 is 18 residues. The CDR3 protein is CASSSPSGAPQDTDTQYF. CDR3 nucleotide sequence: TGCGCCAGCAGCTCCCCTAGCGGGGCCCCCCAAGACACAGATACGCAGTATTTT.

V and J are TRBV28 and TRBJ2-7; 7 nucleotides align to TRBD1. This CDR3 region has 17 residues. The germline CDR1 and CDR2 sequences are MDHEN and SYDVKM. V dropped 6 bases and J dropped 5; count of bases not matched to a gene: 19. DNA of the CDR3: TGTGCCAGCAGATCCACAAGGGGGCGCCAGTGGATGAACGAGCAGTACTTC. Translated: CASRSTRGRQWMNEQYF.

The chain recombines TRBV27 with TRBJ1-4; D is possibly TRBD1 (6 bases). The CDR3 loop spans 13 amino acids. From germline, CDR1 is MNHEY and CDR2 SMNVEV (reference sequence). V gave up 11 bases and J gave up 8 bases, with 18 bases separating them. The DNA of the CDR3 is TGTGCCTCCCAGGGGCGGGGCAGAGAAAAACTGTTTTTT. It specifies CASQGRGREKLFF.

The V call is TRBV5-4, the J call TRBJ1-1; TRBD1 agrees at 9 bases. This CDR3 contains 15 residues. Germline lookup yields CDR1 SGHNT and CDR2 YYREEE (reference sequence). J was trimmed by 3 bases and V by 5 bases; bases with no gene match: 8. CDR3 nucleotides: TGTGCCAGCAGACCGGACAGGGGAGGCTACACTGAAGCTTTCTTT. This codes for CASRPDRGGYTEAFF.

A remark on this clone: Given a much more abundant clone one base away, this may be a read error. V usage is TRBV4-2 and J usage is TRBJ2-5; TRBD2 might be the D (7 bases). Germline CDR1 reads LGHNA; CDR2 reads YNFKEQ. The CDR3 runs to 17 residues. CDR3 DNA: TGTGCCAGCAGCCAAGGCTGGGGGGGGGCGGCGCAAGGGACCCAGTACTTC. It translates to CASSQGWGGAAQGTQYF.

The V call is TRBV4-1, the J call TRBJ1-1, with D hard to call. V was shortened by 1 base and J by 3 bases, with 9 bases between the two germline ends. The CDR3 sequence is 14 residues long. Germline V lookup: CDR1 MGHRA, CDR2 YSYEKL. CDR3 sequence reads: CASSQVGWDTEAFF. DNA of the CDR3: TGCGCCAGCAGCCAAGTGGGGTGGGACACTGAAGCTTTCTTT.

The rearrangement joins TRBV6-1 to TRBJ1-2, with 9 bases lining up with TRBD1. J gave up 5 bases and V 3 bases, and 4 bases lay outside the gene matches. The CDR3 is made up of 14 amino acids. Germline-derived CDR1 and CDR2 are MNHNS and SASEGT. The chain's CDR3 is CASSDPGTGYGYTF. The CDR3 DNA reads as TGTGCCAGCAGTGATCCCGGGACAGGGTATGGCTACACCTTC.

Comment on this clone: Other DNA variants within this sample encode the same CDR3. The chain employs TRBV5-1 and TRBJ1-1; D is unclear. Germline values: CDR1 SGHRS, CDR2 YFSETQ. The CDR3 is 13 residues long. V was cut by 0 bases and J by 2 bases, with 5 bases left in between. CDR3 residues: CASSLAVNTEAFF. For the CDR3, the DNA is TGCGCCAGCAGCTTGGCGGTCAACACTGAAGCTTTCTTT.

The chain combines TRBV18 with TRBJ2-2; D is uncertain. Germline CDR1 reads KGHSH; CDR2 reads LQKENI. The ends were cut back, 2 bases at V and 4 bases at J, with 8 bases in the middle. This CDR3 is 14 amino acids long. CDR3 DNA sequence: TGTGCCAGCTCACCAGCGACACGCACCGGGGAGCTGTTTTTT. Its translation: CASSPATRTGELFF.

This chain links TRBV25-1 with TRBJ2-1; 8 nucleotides agree with TRBD2. The CDR3 is made up of 16 amino acids. Per germline, CDR1 MGHDK and CDR2 SYGVNS. Trimming took 5 bases from V and 8 from J; bases not matched to a gene: 14. CDR3 sequence: CASSRALSGSIHEQFF. The CDR3 coding sequence is TGTGCCAGCAGTCGCGCTCTCAGCGGGAGTATCCATGAGCAGTTCTTC.

This clone was detected a few times. The V gene is TRBV2, the J gene TRBJ2-3; 9 nucleotides align to TRBD1. Losses at the gene ends were 4 bases for V and 3 bases for J; bases not matched to a gene: 5. There are 15 residues in the CDR3. Germline-derived CDR1 and CDR2 are SNHLY and FYNNEI. The CDR3 sequence is CASSVQGADTDTQYF. DNA of the CDR3: TGTGCCAGCAGTGTACAGGGGGCGGATACAGATACGCAGTATTTT.

This chain uses TRBV7-3 with TRBJ2-1; a weak D match, TRBD2 (5 bases). V was cut by 3 bases and J by 6 bases, with 9 bases left in between. Germline V CDR1 and CDR2: SGHTA, FQGTGA. The length of the CDR3 is 13 residues. CDR3 protein: CASSFGNPNEQFF. As DNA, the CDR3 is TGTGCCAGCAGCTTCGGGAATCCCAATGAGCAGTTCTTC.

J is TRBJ2-7 and V is TRBV6-1; 10 bases align to TRBD1. The V gene end was trimmed by 5 bases and the J gene end by 2 bases; junction bases not matched to a gene: 6. CDR1 and CDR2 from the germline V gene are MNHNS and SASEGT. This CDR3 is built from 15 residues. For the CDR3, the DNA is TGTGCCAGCAGTCCCTGGGGGACAGGGGCCTACGAGCAGTACTTC. It translates to CASSPWGTGAYEQYF.

On this clone: Other nucleotide sequences in the sample specify the same CDR3. The chain is built from TRBV5-1 and TRBJ1-1, with D perhaps matching TRBD1 (5 bases). Trimming shortened V by 0 bases and J by 4 bases, and 10 bases separated the two germline ends. The CDR3 extends over 14 amino acids. Germline V CDR1 and CDR2: SGHRS, YFSETQ. CDR3 loop: CASSLAQGGTEAFF. CDR3 in DNA: TGCGCCAGCAGCTTGGCCCAGGGAGGCACTGAAGCTTTCTTT. Drawing the rest from reference TRBV5-1 and TRBJ1-1, the complete variable domain is KAGVTQTPRYLIKTRGQQVTLSCSPISGHRSVSWYQQTPGQGLQFLFEYFSETQRNKGNFPGRFSGRQFSNSRSEMNVSTLELGDSALYLCASSLAQGGTEAFFGQGTRLTVV.

The chain carries TRBV14 and TRBJ2-7, with 11 bases matching TRBD2. This CDR3 has 14 amino acids. Germline values: CDR1 SGHDN, CDR2 FVKESK. V lost 4 bases, J lost 2 bases, and 1 base stayed unmatched. CDR3 protein: CASSLAGGPYEQYF. The CDR3 region has the DNA TGTGCCAGCAGCCTAGCGGGAGGGCCCTACGAGCAGTACTTC. The full variable domain, completed using reference TRBV14 and TRBJ2-7, is EAGVTQFPSHSVIEKGQTVTLRCDPISGHDNLYWYRRVMGKEIKFLLHFVKESKQDESGMPNNRFLAERTGGTYSTLKVQPAELEDSGVYFCASSLAGGPYEQYFGPGTRLTVT.

Only a few counts were recorded for this clone. V and J are TRBV7-8 and TRBJ1-5; weak D call: TRBD1 (6 bases). The CDR3 runs to 14 residues. V dropped 5 bases and J dropped 3 bases, with 11 bases sitting between them. CDR1 is SGHVS, CDR2 FQNEAQ, per germline. CDR3 in amino acids: CASSPHRDNQPQHF. CDR3 in DNA: TGTGCCAGCAGCCCACACAGGGACAATCAGCCCCAGCATTTT.

This chain uses TRBV6-1 with TRBJ1-1, with D perhaps TRBD1 (5 bases). There are 13 residues in the CDR3. Germline CDR1 reads MNHNS; CDR2 reads SASEGT. V dropped 6 bases and J dropped 6 bases, with 14 bases sitting between them. CDR3 coding DNA: TGTGCCAGCAGATATATCTTGGGGGCTGAAGCTTTCTTT. Translated, it gives CASRYILGAEAFF.

In the case of this clone: Other DNA sequences in this specimen translate into the identical CDR3. The chain employs TRBV6-1 and TRBJ2-3; D is possibly TRBD2 (5 bases). Trimming removed 11 bases from V and 2 bases from J, with 8 bases in between. Per the germline V gene, CDR1 is MNHNS and CDR2 is SASEGT. This CDR3 has 11 residues. CDR3 region: CASRDTDTQYF. CDR3 coding DNA: TGTGCCTCGAGGGACACAGATACGCAGTATTTT.

This clone was seen only a few times. The chain links TRBV15 to TRBJ1-5, with D tentatively TRBD1 (5 bases). CDR1 and CDR2 from the germline V gene are LNHNV and YYDKDF (reference sequence). V was clipped by 9 bases and J by 5 bases, with 14 bases between them. The CDR3 runs 13 residues. The chain's CDR3 is CATIPGRDQPQHF. CDR3 nucleotides: TGTGCCACTATCCCGGGCAGGGATCAGCCCCAGCATTTT.

In regard to this clone: A read error may explain this, as a much larger clone is one base away. Distinct nucleotide sequences in the sample also encode this CDR3. The chain links TRBV18 to TRBJ2-7; D is uncertain. Trimming removed 3 bases at V and 3 bases at J, with 3 bases between. The CDR3 is 11 residues long. Per the germline V gene, CDR1 is KGHSH and CDR2 is LQKENI. Here the CDR3 DNA reads TGTGCCAGCTCACCCCTCTACGAGCAGTACTTC. Protein: CASSPLYEQYF.

Here the CDR3 DNA reads TGTGCCAGCAGCCGGGACTATCAGAACTACGAGCAGTACTTC. It is translated as CASSRDYQNYEQYF. This chain connects TRBV5-4 to TRBJ2-7; 7 positions agree with TRBD2. The germline V gene has CDR1 SGHNT and CDR2 YYREEE (reference sequence). Trimming removed 4 bases from V and 3 bases from J; junction bases left unmatched: 7. This CDR3 region has 14 residues.

This rearrangement joins TRBV5-6 to TRBJ2-7; possibly TRBD2 for D (6 bases). V lost 3 bases, J lost 3 bases, and 19 bases lay in between. The CDR3 contains 16 residues. The germline V gene has CDR1 SGHDT and CDR2 YYEEEE. CDR3 in DNA: TGTGCCAGCAGCTCCGTCGGGAGTATAGGGATCTACGAGCAGTACTTC. It codes for CASSSVGSIGIYEQYF.

The genes are TRBV6-1 and TRBJ1-5; D is unclear. The CDR3 is made up of 16 amino acids. V lost 2 bases to trimming and J lost 0 bases, with 11 bases between them. Germline V lookup: CDR1 MNHNS, CDR2 SASEGT. The CDR3 sequence is CASSEQARISNQPQHF. As DNA, the CDR3 is TGTGCCAGCAGTGAACAGGCCAGAATTAGCAATCAGCCCCAGCATTTT.

This clone was observed a handful of times. This chain joins TRBV6-5 and TRBJ2-2, with D possibly TRBD1 on 6 matching bases. CDR3 length: 13 residues. Germline CDR1 reads MNHEY; CDR2 reads SVGAGI. Trimming took 6 bases from V and 6 from J, leaving 11 bases between them. The CDR3 DNA reads TGTGCCAGCAGGACGGGACAACCCGGGGAGCTGTTTTTT. It yields the protein CASRTGQPGELFF.

CDR3 coding DNA: TGTGCCAGCTCACCAATACCGAACTCCTACGAGCAGTACTTC. Its protein product is CASSPIPNSYEQYF. The rearrangement joins TRBV18 to TRBJ2-7; D remains ambiguous. The V gene's germline CDR1 is KGHSH and CDR2 LQKENI. The germline V and J ends were trimmed by 2 bases and 0 bases, with 8 bases remaining between them. The length of the CDR3 is 14 residues.